These 22 T cell receptor beta chains were sequenced from one sample in a study of blood T cell repertoires in COVID-19. Sequenced by immunoSEQ multiplex PCR; TCRdb stores in-frame clones only, minus some. The data show roughly 180,000 clones, 86% seen once. Sequencing was done on a sample of peripheral blood. The source of these receptors is a man in his 70s with active or convalescent COVID-19.

The rearrangement joins TRBV15 to TRBJ1-4; D unclear. Germline V gene sequence: CDR1 LNHNV, CDR2 YYDKDF (reference sequence). This CDR3 spans 13 amino acids. Trimming left V 6 bases short and J 5 bases short, with 10 bases between. The CDR3 is CATSERRNEKLFF. DNA for the CDR3: TGTGCCACCAGTGAGCGGAGAAATGAAAAACTGTTTTTT.

The chain carries TRBV18 and TRBJ1-5, with D perhaps matching TRBD1 (5 bases). The CDR3 is 14 residues long. CDR1 is KGHSH, CDR2 LQKENI, per germline. V was shortened by 3 bases and J by 3 bases, with 9 bases between the two germline ends. CDR3 amino acids: CASSPARDNQPQHF. The CDR3 region has the DNA TGTGCCAGCTCACCTGCCAGGGACAATCAGCCCCAGCATTTT.

V gene TRBV6-1 combines with J gene TRBJ2-1, with a weak D call TRBD2 (5 bases). V lost 5 bases and J lost 8, with 13 bases in between. CDR3 length: 13 amino acids. The V gene's germline CDR1 is MNHNS and CDR2 SASEGT. Here the CDR3 DNA reads TGTGCCAGCAGTCAGCTAGCTGGGTATGAGCAGTTCTTC. This sequence encodes CASSQLAGYEQFF.

The rearrangement uses TRBV5-1 and TRBJ2-7, with a possible D match to TRBD2 (7 bases). The germline V gene has CDR1 SGHRS and CDR2 YFSETQ. Trimming cost V 0 bases and J 6 bases, with 10 bases left between them. The CDR3 contains 13 residues. This CDR3 reads CASSLVGGAEQYF. As DNA, the CDR3 is TGCGCCAGCAGCTTGGTTGGGGGGGCCGAGCAGTACTTC.

This chain joins TRBV18 and TRBJ2-1; 11 bases map to TRBD2. Germline CDR1 is KGHSH and CDR2 is LQKENI. The V segment lost 2 bases and the J segment 6 bases; nucleotides outside the gene matches: 15. The length of the CDR3 is 19 residues. The CDR3 DNA reads TGTGCCAGCTCACCAGATACTCAACTAGCGGGAGTCCGGGGCAATGAGCAGTTCTTC. Amino acid sequence: CASSPDTQLAGVRGNEQFF.

Notes on this clone: The same CDR3 also results from other DNA sequences found in this sample. The V gene is TRBV3-1 (or the pseudogene TRBV3-2), the J gene TRBJ2-5; the match to TRBD1 covers 9 bases. Germline V CDR1 and CDR2: LGHDT, YNNKEL (reference sequence). The V segment lost 4 bases and the J segment 5 bases; nucleotides outside the gene matches: 8. The CDR3 contains 15 residues. CDR3 in amino acids: CASSRGTGLGETQYF. CDR3 coding DNA: TGTGCCAGCAGCCGAGGGACAGGGCTTGGGGAGACCCAGTACTTC.

The chain combines TRBV5-5 with TRBJ2-2, with TRBD2 matching 9 bases. The CDR3 length is 17 residues. V lost 0 bases, J lost 7 bases, and 10 bases stayed unmatched. CDR1 is SGHKS and CDR2 is YYEKEE in the germline V gene (reference sequence). CDR3 nucleotides: TGTGCCAGCAGCTTGGTCTCTAGCGGGACTTGGGGCGGGGAGCTGTTTTTT. The encoded protein is CASSLVSSGTWGGELFF.

The chain uses TRBV2 and TRBJ1-5, with TRBD1 matching 8 bases. This CDR3 spans 13 amino acids. Germline V CDR1 and CDR2: SNHLY, FYNNEI. With V trimmed by 10 bases and J by 5 bases, 7 bases remained unmatched. Written as DNA, the CDR3 is TGTGCCACTGCGACAGGGGACGATCAGCCCCAGCATTTT. Residues: CATATGDDQPQHF.

This clone has only one observation. The J gene is TRBJ2-5, the V gene TRBV5-1; no reliable D call. The CDR3 runs 13 residues. Trimming cost V 2 bases and J 5 bases, with 10 bases left between them. Germline V gives CDR1 SGHRS, CDR2 YFSETQ. Here the CDR3 reads CASSFRLAETQYF. Written as DNA, the CDR3 is TGCGCCAGCAGCTTCCGACTTGCCGAGACCCAGTACTTC.

The rearrangement uses TRBV18 and TRBJ1-5; the D gene is possibly TRBD1 (5 bases). The CDR3 consists of 14 residues. Trimming shortened V by 3 bases and J by 5 bases, and 11 bases separated the two germline ends. Per the germline V gene, CDR1 is KGHSH and CDR2 is LQKENI. The CDR3 DNA sequence: TGTGCCAGCTCACCTCCAGGGTCGGATCAGCCCCAGCATTTT. Amino acid sequence: CASSPPGSDQPQHF.

V and J are TRBV7-2 and TRBJ1-1, with D tentatively TRBD1 (5 bases). Germline V gene sequence: CDR1 SGHTA, CDR2 FQGNSA. Between the trimmed V and J ends, which lost 4 bases and 5 bases, there was a span of 14 bases. The CDR3 has 14 residues. CDR3 region: CASSSVPGKTEAFF. The CDR3 DNA reads as TGTGCCAGCAGCTCCGTGCCAGGGAAAACTGAAGCTTTCTTT.

This rearrangement joins TRBV5-1 to TRBJ1-1; tentatively, D is TRBD1 (6 bases). This CDR3 is 13 amino acids long. V lost 4 bases and J lost 2, with 9 bases in between. CDR1 is SGHRS, CDR2 YFSETQ, per germline. The CDR3 nucleotides read TGCGCCAGCAGCCGGACAGCCAACACTGAAGCTTTCTTT. Residues: CASSRTANTEAFF.

The chain uses TRBV5-1 and TRBJ2-5; TRBD2 might be the D (5 bases). Germline lookup yields CDR1 SGHRS and CDR2 YFSETQ. V was cut by 2 bases and J by 2 bases, with 13 bases left in between. The CDR3 spans 15 residues. The CDR3 nucleotides read TGCGCCAGCAGCTTCTGGGGAGCGCCGCAAGAGACCCAGTACTTC. Translating gives CASSFWGAPQETQYF. The variable domain in full, with the rest retrieved from reference TRBV5-1 and TRBJ2-5, is KAGVTQTPRYLIKTRGQQVTLSCSPISGHRSVSWYQQTPGQGLQFLFEYFSETQRNKGNFPGRFSGRQFSNSRSEMNVSTLELGDSALYLCASSFWGAPQETQYFGPGTRLLVL.

The V gene is TRBV11-3, the J gene TRBJ2-4, with D perhaps matching TRBD1 (5 bases). Germline assignment: CDR1 SGHNT and CDR2 YENEEA. The CDR3 has 14 amino acids. V was shortened by 3 bases and J by 5 bases, with 11 bases between the two germline ends. The CDR3 bases are TGTGCCAGCAGCTTTGGTGGGGCCCAAAACATTCAGTACTTC. Translation gives CASSFGGAQNIQYF.

Note on this clone: One junction end does not reproduce the germline sequence, and a read error may be involved. The chain carries TRBV5-1 and TRBJ1-1; 7 nucleotides match TRBD1. This CDR3 region has 14 residues. Germline CDR1 is SGHRS and CDR2 is YFSETQ. CDR3 nucleotide sequence: TGCGCCAGCACCTTGATTGGGGACAGCACTGAAGCTTTCTTT. Translated, it gives CASTLIGDSTEAFF. The variable domain in full, completed from reference TRBV5-1 and TRBJ1-1, reads KAGVTQTPRYLIKTRGQQVTLSCSPISGHRSVSWYQQTPGQGLQFLFEYFSETQRNKGNFPGRFSGRQFSNSRSEMNVSTLELGDSALYLCASTLIGDSTEAFFGQGTRLTVV.

The gene calls are TRBV25-1 and TRBJ2-5; 9 nucleotides match TRBD2. The CDR3 is 15 residues long. Per the germline V gene, CDR1 is MGHDK and CDR2 is SYGVNS. The V segment lost 5 bases and the J segment 2 bases; nucleotides outside the gene matches: 6. CDR3 loop: CASSLGLAGQETQYF. DNA of the CDR3: TGTGCCAGCAGTCTGGGGCTAGCGGGGCAAGAGACCCAGTACTTC.

The genes are TRBV29-1 and TRBJ1-5, with 7 bases lining up with TRBD1. Germline-derived CDR1 and CDR2 are SQVTM and ANQGSEA. CDR3 length: 15 amino acids. After removal of 4 bases from V and 1 base from J, the junction contained 7 bases not matched to a gene. CDR3 amino acids: CSVVTGTESNQPQHF. The CDR3 coding sequence is TGCAGCGTTGTTACCGGGACAGAAAGCAATCAGCCCCAGCATTTT.

There are many counts of this clone. V gene TRBV7-9 combines with J gene TRBJ2-7; D possibly corresponds to TRBD2 (5 bases). Germline CDR1 SEHNR, CDR2 FQNEAQ (reference sequence). The CDR3 is made up of 13 amino acids. The V end lost 3 bases, the J end lost 6 bases, and 12 bases lay between the germline ends. The CDR3 coding sequence is TGTGCCAGCAGCTTCAGTGGGGAGACCGAGCAGTACTTC. Translation: CASSFSGETEQYF.

The rearrangement joins TRBV7-9 to TRBJ2-6, with TRBD1 identical over 10 bases. The CDR3 runs 19 residues. In germline, CDR1 is SEHNR, CDR2 FQNEAQ (reference sequence). V was pared by 6 bases and J by 0 bases, with 11 bases of the junction left unmatched. For the CDR3, the DNA is TGTGCCAGCAGTCCCCCCCGGGACAGGGGACACTCTGGGGCCAACGTCCTGACTTTC. Protein: CASSPPRDRGHSGANVLTF.

The J gene is TRBJ1-1, the V gene TRBV7-9; D is perhaps TRBD1 (6 bases). Between the trimmed V and J ends, which lost 3 bases and 0 bases, there was a span of 8 bases. Per the germline V gene, CDR1 is SEHNR and CDR2 is FQNEAQ (reference sequence). The CDR3 covers 14 residues. DNA of the CDR3: TGTGCCAGCAGCTTTGACAGGATGAACACTGAAGCTTTCTTT. Its translation: CASSFDRMNTEAFF.

The genes are TRBV5-1 and TRBJ1-2; D is unclear. The CDR3 has 14 amino acids. CDR1 and CDR2 (germline): SGHRS, YFSETQ. V lost 0 bases and J 2 bases, leaving 8 bases between the germline ends. Here the CDR3 reads CASSLAGRNYGYTF. The CDR3 DNA sequence: TGCGCCAGCAGCTTGGCTGGCAGGAACTATGGCTACACCTTC.

This rearrangement joins TRBV4-2 to TRBJ2-3; maybe TRBD2 (6 bases). Germline values: CDR1 LGHNA, CDR2 YNFKEQ. This CDR3 region has 16 residues. The V end was cut by 1 base, the J end by 4 bases, with 15 bases between. CDR3 amino acids: CASSQVGGEGSDTQYF. DNA of the CDR3: TGTGCCAGCAGCCAAGTGGGGGGTGAGGGTTCAGATACGCAGTATTTT.